The 17 T cell receptor beta chains below all came from one sample that was sequenced in a study of cytomegalovirus exposure and HLA in healthy donors. This PCR relied on a set of 60 Vbeta primers and 13 Jbeta primers. Measured with immunoSEQ multiplex PCR; TCRdb has only the in-frame clones, and not every one. The sample contains around 200,000 clones, under 85% of which appear only once. Sequenced: PBMCs. All receptors derive from a woman between 18 and 29 years old in good health and CMV-seronegative.

Concerning this clone: Other DNA sequences of this sample code for an identical CDR3. The chain recombines TRBV2 with TRBJ1-6, with a tentative D call TRBD1 (6 bases). CDR1 and CDR2 (germline): SNHLY, FYNNEI. The CDR3 loop spans 14 amino acids. V was cut by 4 bases and J by 6 bases, with 10 bases left in between. The DNA of the CDR3 is TGTGCCAGCAGTGGGACAGCGCCTAATTCACCCCTCCACTTT. Protein sequence: CASSGTAPNSPLHF.

This clone was seen a single time. The chain recombines TRBV29-1 with TRBJ1-5, with TRBD1 matching 9 bases. The ends lost 7 bases at V and 3 bases at J; junction bases unmatched: 7. The CDR3 has 14 amino acids. Germline CDR1 SQVTM, CDR2 ANQGSEA. This CDR3 reads CSEGTGPNNQPQHF. The CDR3 DNA reads as TGCAGCGAGGGGACAGGGCCAAACAATCAGCCCCAGCATTTT.

CDR3 in DNA: TGTGCCAGCAACAATCCGTGGTCTAACTATGGCTACACCTTC. It specifies CASNNPWSNYGYTF. The V gene is TRBV7-9, the J gene TRBJ1-2; D is ambiguous. The CDR3 runs 14 residues. Germline assignment: CDR1 SEHNR and CDR2 FQNEAQ (reference sequence). V was pared by 7 bases and J by 0 bases, with 12 bases between.

The J gene is TRBJ1-4, the V gene TRBV4-1; D is perhaps TRBD1 (5 bases). The V gene's germline CDR1 is MGHRA and CDR2 YSYEKL. The CDR3 sequence is 14 residues long. With 3 bases removed from V and 8 bases from J, the gap between germline ends came to 13 bases. The CDR3 DNA sequence: TGCGCCAGCAGCCAGGGGCAGGGTGGCGAAAAACTGTTTTTT. Protein sequence: CASSQGQGGEKLFF.

The CDR3 region is CASSKLRDRGRAPLHF. The DNA for the CDR3 is TGTGCCAGCAGCAAACTCCGGGACAGGGGGCGGGCACCCCTCCACTTT. The V gene is TRBV21-1, the J gene TRBJ1-6; no check of the table's D call, TRBD1, against the DNA was made. TRBV21-1 is marked as a pseudogene. The CDR3 consists of 16 residues.

The chain has TRBV28 and TRBJ2-1, with 8 bases matching TRBD2. Germline trimming cut 7 bases from V and 8 bases from J; bases unmatched to any gene: 7. From germline, CDR1 is MDHEN and CDR2 SYDVKM. The CDR3 totals 13 residues. CDR3 loop: CASTPAGGYEQFF. For the CDR3, the DNA is TGTGCCAGCACCCCCGCGGGGGGATATGAGCAGTTCTTC.

This rearrangement joins TRBV7-8 to TRBJ1-4, with no clear D. Looked up from germline, CDR1 is SGHVS and CDR2 is FQNEAQ. CDR3 length: 16 residues. Trimming removed 5 bases from V and 4 bases from J, with 17 bases in between. Here the CDR3 reads CASSPGIRGLNEKLFF. CDR3 coding DNA: TGTGCCAGCAGCCCGGGGATCCGAGGCCTTAATGAAAAACTGTTTTTT.

Turning to this clone: Other nucleotide sequences from this sample produce the same CDR3. This rearrangement joins TRBV6-5 to TRBJ2-7, with 8 bases that match TRBD1. J was trimmed by 4 bases and V by 2 bases; bases with no gene match: 7. CDR1 and CDR2 from the germline V gene are MNHEY and SVGAGI. The CDR3 consists of 15 residues. Here the CDR3 DNA reads TGTGCCAGCAGTTACGCTGGGACAGGAGCATACGAGCAGTACTTC. Translated, it gives CASSYAGTGAYEQYF.

The CDR3 region is CASNRANQPQHF. The CDR3 coding sequence is TGTGCCAGTAACAGGGCCAATCAGCCCCAGCATTTT. This sequence joins TRBV2 and TRBJ1-5, with D tentatively TRBD1 (6 bases). V lost 9 bases and J lost 3, with 9 bases in between. CDR1 and CDR2 (germline): SNHLY, FYNNEI. The CDR3 has 12 amino acids.

The chain couples TRBV28 to TRBJ2-1; 13 nucleotides line up with TRBD2. The germline V gene has CDR1 MDHEN and CDR2 SYDVKM. J gave up 10 bases and V 6 bases, and 9 bases lay outside the gene matches. This CDR3 comprises 15 residues. This CDR3 is CASSLTSGGKEEQFF. CDR3 DNA sequence: TGTGCCAGCAGCCTGACTAGCGGGGGGAAGGAGGAGCAGTTCTTC.

The chain uses TRBV6-5 and TRBJ1-2; D gene uncertain. The V gene lost 7 bases and the J gene lost 8 bases, with 11 bases spanning the gap. CDR1 MNHEY and CDR2 SVGAGI come from the germline V gene. The CDR3 consists of 11 residues. The CDR3 reads CASKSENGYTF. The CDR3 DNA is TGTGCCAGCAAATCTGAGAACGGCTACACCTTC.

The rearrangement links TRBV5-6 to TRBJ2-6, with 8 bases aligning to TRBD2. Losses at the gene ends were 0 bases for V and 0 bases for J; bases not matched to a gene: 5. Per germline, CDR1 SGHDT and CDR2 YYEEEE. The CDR3 covers 18 residues. The chain's CDR3 is CASSLVGGESSGANVLTF. In nucleotides, the CDR3 is TGTGCCAGCAGCTTGGTCGGGGGGGAAAGCTCTGGGGCCAACGTCCTGACTTTC.

This clone was recorded a few times. The chain uses TRBV29-1 and TRBJ1-4, with 9 positions matching TRBD1. CDR1 and CDR2 (germline): SQVTM, ANQGSEA. The CDR3 spans 13 residues. V trimming: 6 bases; J trimming: 6 bases; junction bases outside the gene matches: 5. CDR3 in DNA: TGCAGCGTGGTGGACAGGGGAGATGAAAAACTGTTTTTT. Translated: CSVVDRGDEKLFF.

The chain joins TRBV9 to TRBJ2-5, with D possibly matching TRBD1 (6 bases). Germline CDR1 reads SGDLS; CDR2 reads YYNGEE. V was cut by 3 bases and J by 0 bases, with 6 bases left in between. CDR3 length equals 13 residues. This CDR3 reads CASSGDNQETQYF. The DNA for the CDR3 is TGTGCCAGCAGCGGGGACAACCAAGAGACCCAGTACTTC.

V and J are TRBV2 and TRBJ2-1; 9 bases map to TRBD2. The CDR3 length is 15 residues. J lost 10 bases, V lost 2 bases, and 9 bases had no gene match. From germline, CDR1 is SNHLY and CDR2 FYNNEI. DNA for the CDR3: TGTGCCAGCAGTGAAAATCTAGCGGGAAGCGAGGAGCAGTTCTTC. This encodes CASSENLAGSEEQFF. The variable domain in full, completed from reference TRBV2 and TRBJ2-1, reads EPEVTQTPSHQVTQMGQEVILRCVPISNHLYFYWYRQILGQKVEFLVSFYNNEISEKSEIFDDQFSVERPDGSNFTLKIRSTKLEDSAMYFCASSENLAGSEEQFFGPGTRLTVL.

V usage is TRBV21-1 and J usage is TRBJ2-7; the table's D gene call, TRBD2, was not cross checked with the DNA. TRBV21-1 is a recognized pseudogene. The CDR3 has 16 residues. The CDR3 DNA reads TGTGCCAGCAGCACTCCGGGACTAGCGTTGGCGTACGAGCAGTACTTC. Amino acids: CASSTPGLALAYEQYF.

This sequence joins TRBV27 and TRBJ2-7, with D perhaps TRBD1 (6 bases). V was pared by 4 bases and J by 2 bases, with 12 bases between. From germline, CDR1 is MNHEY and CDR2 SMNVEV (reference sequence). The CDR3 length is 14 residues. The chain's CDR3 is CASSSRGLPYEQYF. CDR3 sequence (DNA): TGTGCCAGCAGTTCCAGGGGTCTCCCCTACGAGCAGTACTTC.